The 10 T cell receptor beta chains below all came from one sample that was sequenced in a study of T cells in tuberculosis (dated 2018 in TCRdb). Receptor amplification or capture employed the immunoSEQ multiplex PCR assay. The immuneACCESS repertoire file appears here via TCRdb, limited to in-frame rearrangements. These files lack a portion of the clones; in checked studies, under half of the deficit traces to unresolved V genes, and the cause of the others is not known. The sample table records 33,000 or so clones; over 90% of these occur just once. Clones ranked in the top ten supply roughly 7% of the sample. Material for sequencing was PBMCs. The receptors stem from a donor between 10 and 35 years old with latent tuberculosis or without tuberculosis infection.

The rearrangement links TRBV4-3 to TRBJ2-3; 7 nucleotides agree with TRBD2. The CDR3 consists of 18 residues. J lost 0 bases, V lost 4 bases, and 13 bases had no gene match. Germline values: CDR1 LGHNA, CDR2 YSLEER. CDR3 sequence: CASSPGPSGAGSTDTQYF. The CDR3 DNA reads TGCGCCAGCAGCCCCGGTCCGAGCGGAGCGGGGAGCACAGATACGCAGTATTTT.

CDR3 sequence reads: CASSTRDRGHTEAFF. For the CDR3, the DNA is TGTGCCAGCAGCACCCGGGACAGGGGGCACACTGAAGCTTTCTTT. The V call is TRBV5-8, the J call TRBJ1-1, with 12 bases that match TRBD1. CDR1 is SGHTS, CDR2 YDEGEE, per germline. This CDR3 contains 15 residues. V lost 4 bases to trimming and J lost 3 bases; unmatched junction nucleotides: 4.

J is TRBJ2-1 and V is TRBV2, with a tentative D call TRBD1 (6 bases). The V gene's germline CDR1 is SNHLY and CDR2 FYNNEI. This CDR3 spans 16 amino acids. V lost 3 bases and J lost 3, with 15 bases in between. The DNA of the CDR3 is TGTGCCAGCAGTGACTCAGGGGCCGTACTCTACAATGAGCAGTTCTTC. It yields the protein CASSDSGAVLYNEQFF.

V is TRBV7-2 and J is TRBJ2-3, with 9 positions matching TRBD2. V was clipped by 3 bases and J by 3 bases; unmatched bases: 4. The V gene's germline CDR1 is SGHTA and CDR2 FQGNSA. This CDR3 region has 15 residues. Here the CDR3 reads CASSLGGGATDTQYF. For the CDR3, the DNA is TGTGCCAGCAGCTTGGGCGGGGGGGCAACAGATACGCAGTATTTT.

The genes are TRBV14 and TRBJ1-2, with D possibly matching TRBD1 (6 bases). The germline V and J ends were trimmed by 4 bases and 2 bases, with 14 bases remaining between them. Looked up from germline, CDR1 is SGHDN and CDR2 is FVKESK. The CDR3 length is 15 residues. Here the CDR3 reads CASSLDRTPNYGYTF. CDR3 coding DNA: TGTGCCAGCAGCCTCGACAGGACTCCCAACTATGGCTACACCTTC.

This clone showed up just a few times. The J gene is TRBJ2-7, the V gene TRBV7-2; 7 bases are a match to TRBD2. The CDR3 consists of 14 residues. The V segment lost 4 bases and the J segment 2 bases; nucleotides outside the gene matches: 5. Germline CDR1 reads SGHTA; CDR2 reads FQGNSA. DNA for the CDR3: TGTGCCAGCAGCTCCACTAGCGAGGCCTACGAGCAGTACTTC. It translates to CASSSTSEAYEQYF.

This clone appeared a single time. CDR3 loop: CASSDSLAAGELFF. DNA of the CDR3: TGTGCCAGCAGTGACTCCCTGGCGGCCGGGGAGCTGTTTTTT. The chain uses TRBV6-4 and TRBJ2-2, with D unclear. This CDR3 has 14 amino acids. V lost 0 bases and J 6 bases, leaving 8 bases between the germline ends. Per the germline V gene, CDR1 is MRHNA and CDR2 is SNTAGT.

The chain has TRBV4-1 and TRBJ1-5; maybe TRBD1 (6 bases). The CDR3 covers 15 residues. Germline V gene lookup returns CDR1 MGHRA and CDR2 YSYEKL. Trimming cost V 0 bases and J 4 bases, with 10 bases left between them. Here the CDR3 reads CASSQDPTGNQPQHF. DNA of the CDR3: TGCGCCAGCAGCCAAGATCCGACAGGAAATCAGCCCCAGCATTTT.

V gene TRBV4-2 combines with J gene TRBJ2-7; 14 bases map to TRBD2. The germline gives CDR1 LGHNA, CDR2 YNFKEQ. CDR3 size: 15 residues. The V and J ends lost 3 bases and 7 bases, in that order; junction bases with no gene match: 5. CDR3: CASSHPGLAGGEQYF. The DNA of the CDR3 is TGTGCCAGCAGCCACCCTGGACTAGCGGGGGGTGAGCAGTACTTC.

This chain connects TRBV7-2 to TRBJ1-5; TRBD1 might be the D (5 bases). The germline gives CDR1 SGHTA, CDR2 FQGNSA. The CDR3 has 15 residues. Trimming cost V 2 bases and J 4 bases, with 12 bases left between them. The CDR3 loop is CASSLYTGVNQPQHF. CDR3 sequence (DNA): TGTGCCAGCAGCTTATACACGGGGGTGAATCAGCCCCAGCATTTT.